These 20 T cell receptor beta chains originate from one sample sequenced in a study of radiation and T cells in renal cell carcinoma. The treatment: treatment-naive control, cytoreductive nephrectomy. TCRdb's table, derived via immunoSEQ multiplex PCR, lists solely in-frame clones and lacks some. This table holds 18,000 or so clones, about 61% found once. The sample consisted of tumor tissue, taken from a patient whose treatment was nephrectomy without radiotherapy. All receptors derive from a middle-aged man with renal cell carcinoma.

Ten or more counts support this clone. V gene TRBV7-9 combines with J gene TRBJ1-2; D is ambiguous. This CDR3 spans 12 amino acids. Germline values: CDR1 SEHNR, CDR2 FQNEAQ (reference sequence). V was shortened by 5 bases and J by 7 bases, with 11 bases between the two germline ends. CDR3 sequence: CASSPSLGGYTF. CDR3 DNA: TGTGCCAGCAGCCCCAGTCTAGGTGGCTACACCTTC.

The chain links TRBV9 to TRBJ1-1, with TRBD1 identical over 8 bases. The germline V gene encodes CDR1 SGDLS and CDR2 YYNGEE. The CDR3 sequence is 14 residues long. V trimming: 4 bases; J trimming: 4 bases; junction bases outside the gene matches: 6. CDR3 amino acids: CASSSRTGGTEAFF. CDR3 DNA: TGTGCCAGCAGCTCTCGTACAGGGGGCACTGAAGCTTTCTTT. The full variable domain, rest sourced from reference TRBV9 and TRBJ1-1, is DSGVTQTPKHLITATGQRVTLRCSPRSGDLSVYWYQQSLDQGLQFLIQYYNGEERAKGNILERFSAQQFPDLHSELNLSSLELGDSALYFCASSSRTGGTEAFFGQGTRLTVV.

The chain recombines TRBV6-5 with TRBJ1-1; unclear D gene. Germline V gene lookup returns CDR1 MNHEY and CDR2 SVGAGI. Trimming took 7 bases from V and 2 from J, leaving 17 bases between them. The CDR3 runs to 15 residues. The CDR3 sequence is CASTHFGRLNTEAFF. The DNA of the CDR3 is TGTGCCAGCACTCACTTCGGGAGGCTTAACACTGAAGCTTTCTTT.

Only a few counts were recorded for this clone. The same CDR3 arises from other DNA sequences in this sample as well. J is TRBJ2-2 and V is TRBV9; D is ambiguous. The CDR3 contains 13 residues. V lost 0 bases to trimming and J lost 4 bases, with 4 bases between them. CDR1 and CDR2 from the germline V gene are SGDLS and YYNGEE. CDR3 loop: CASSVGSTGELFF. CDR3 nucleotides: TGTGCCAGCAGCGTAGGTAGCACCGGGGAGCTGTTTTTT. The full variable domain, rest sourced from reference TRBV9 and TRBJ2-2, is DSGVTQTPKHLITATGQRVTLRCSPRSGDLSVYWYQQSLDQGLQFLIQYYNGEERAKGNILERFSAQQFPDLHSELNLSSLELGDSALYFCASSVGSTGELFFGEGSRLTVL.

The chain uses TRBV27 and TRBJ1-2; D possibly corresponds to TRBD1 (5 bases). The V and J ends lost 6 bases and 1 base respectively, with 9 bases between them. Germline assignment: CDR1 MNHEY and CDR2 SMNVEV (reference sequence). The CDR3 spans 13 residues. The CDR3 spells CASSFRVNYGYTF. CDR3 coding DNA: TGTGCCAGCAGCTTCAGGGTTAACTATGGCTACACCTTC.

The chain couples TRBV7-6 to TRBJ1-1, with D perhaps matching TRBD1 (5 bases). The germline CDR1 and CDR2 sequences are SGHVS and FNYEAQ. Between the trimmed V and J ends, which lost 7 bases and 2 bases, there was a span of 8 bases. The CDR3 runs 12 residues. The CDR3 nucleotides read TGTGCCAGCACAGGGCTAAACACTGAAGCTTTCTTT. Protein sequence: CASTGLNTEAFF.

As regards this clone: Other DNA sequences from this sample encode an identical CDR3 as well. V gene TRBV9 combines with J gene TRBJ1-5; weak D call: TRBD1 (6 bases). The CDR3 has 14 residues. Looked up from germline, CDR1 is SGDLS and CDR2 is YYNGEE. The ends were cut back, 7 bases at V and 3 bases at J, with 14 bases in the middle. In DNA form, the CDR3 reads TGTGCCAGCTCGGGGGGCACGGACAATCAGCCCCAGCATTTT. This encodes CASSGGTDNQPQHF. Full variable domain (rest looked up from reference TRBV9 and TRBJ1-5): DSGVTQTPKHLITATGQRVTLRCSPRSGDLSVYWYQQSLDQGLQFLIQYYNGEERAKGNILERFSAQQFPDLHSELNLSSLELGDSALYFCASSGGTDNQPQHFGDGTRLSIL.

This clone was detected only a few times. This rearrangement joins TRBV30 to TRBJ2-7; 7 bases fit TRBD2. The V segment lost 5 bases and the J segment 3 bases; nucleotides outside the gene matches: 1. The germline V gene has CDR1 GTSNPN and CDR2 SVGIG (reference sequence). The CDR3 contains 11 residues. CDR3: CAWGRDYEQYF. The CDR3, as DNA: TGTGCCTGGGGGAGGGACTACGAGCAGTACTTC.

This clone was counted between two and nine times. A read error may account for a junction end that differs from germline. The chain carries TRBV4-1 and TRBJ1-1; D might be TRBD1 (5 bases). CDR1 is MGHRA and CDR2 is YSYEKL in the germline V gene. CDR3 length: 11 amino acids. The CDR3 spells CASSQGQLKGF. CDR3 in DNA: TGCGCCAGCAGCCAAGGACAGTTGAAAGGCTTT.

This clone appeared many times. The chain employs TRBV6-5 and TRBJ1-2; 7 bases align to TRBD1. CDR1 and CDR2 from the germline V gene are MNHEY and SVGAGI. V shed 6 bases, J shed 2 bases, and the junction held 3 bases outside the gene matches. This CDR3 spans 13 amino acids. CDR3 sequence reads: CASSLDRNYGYTF. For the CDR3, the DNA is TGTGCCAGCAGCCTGGACAGGAACTATGGCTACACCTTC.

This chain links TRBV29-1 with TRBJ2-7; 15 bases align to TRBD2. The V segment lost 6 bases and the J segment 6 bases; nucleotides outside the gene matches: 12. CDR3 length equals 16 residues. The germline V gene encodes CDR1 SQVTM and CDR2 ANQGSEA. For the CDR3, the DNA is TGCAGCGTACCGGGACTAGCGGGAGGCGGCCCCTCCGAGCAGTACTTC. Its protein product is CSVPGLAGGGPSEQYF.

CDR3 in DNA: TGTGCCAGCAGCTTAGACGGGGCCGGGGAGCTGTTTTTT. Encoded protein: CASSLDGAGELFF. This rearrangement joins TRBV11-3 to TRBJ2-2, with a possible D match to TRBD2 (5 bases). The CDR3 contains 13 residues. The germline V gene encodes CDR1 SGHNT and CDR2 YENEEA. Between the trimmed V and J ends, which lost 0 bases and 6 bases, there was a span of 5 bases. Based on the CDR3 plus reference TRBV11-3 and TRBJ2-2, the full variable domain is EAGVVQSPRYKIIEKKQPVAFWCNPISGHNTLYWYLQNLGQGPELLIRYENEEAVDDSQLPKDRFSAERLKGVDSTLKIQPAELGDSAVYLCASSLDGAGELFFGEGSRLTVL.

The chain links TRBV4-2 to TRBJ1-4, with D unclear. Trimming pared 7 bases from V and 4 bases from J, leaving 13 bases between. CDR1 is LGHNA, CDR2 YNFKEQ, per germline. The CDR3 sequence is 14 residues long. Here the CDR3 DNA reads TGTGCCAGCACCACGAGTGGGCTTAATGAAAAACTGTTTTTT. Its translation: CASTTSGLNEKLFF.

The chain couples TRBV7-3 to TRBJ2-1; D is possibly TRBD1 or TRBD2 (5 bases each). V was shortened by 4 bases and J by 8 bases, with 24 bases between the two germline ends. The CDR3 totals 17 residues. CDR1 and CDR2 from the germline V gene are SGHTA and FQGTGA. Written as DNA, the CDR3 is TGTGCCAGCAGCTCGCTTTCTCGGGCTTTCAGAGGGGATGAGCAGTTCTTC. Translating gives CASSSLSRAFRGDEQFF.

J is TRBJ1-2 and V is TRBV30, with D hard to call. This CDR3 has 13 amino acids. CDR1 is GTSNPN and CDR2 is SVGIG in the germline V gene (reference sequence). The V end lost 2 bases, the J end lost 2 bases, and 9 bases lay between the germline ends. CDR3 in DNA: TGTGCCTGGAGTAGGACTGAGAACTATGGCTACACCTTC. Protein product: CAWSRTENYGYTF. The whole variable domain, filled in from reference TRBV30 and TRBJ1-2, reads SQTIHQWPATLVQPVGSPLSLECTVEGTSNPNLYWYRQAAGRGLQLLFYSVGIGQISSEVPQNLSASRPQDRQFILSSKKLLLSDSGFYLCAWSRTENYGYTFGSGTRLTVV.

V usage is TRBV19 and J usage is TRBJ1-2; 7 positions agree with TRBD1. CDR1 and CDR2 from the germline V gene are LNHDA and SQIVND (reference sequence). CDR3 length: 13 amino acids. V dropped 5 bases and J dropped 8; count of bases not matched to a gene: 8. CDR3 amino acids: CASSLQGIFGYTF. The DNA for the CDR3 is TGTGCCAGTAGTTTACAGGGGATCTTCGGCTACACCTTC.

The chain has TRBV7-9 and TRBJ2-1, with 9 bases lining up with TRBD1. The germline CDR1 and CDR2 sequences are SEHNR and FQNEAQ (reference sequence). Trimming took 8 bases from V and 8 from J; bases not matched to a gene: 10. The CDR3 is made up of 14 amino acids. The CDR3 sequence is CASGRGTGLYEQFF. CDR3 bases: TGTGCCAGCGGAAGGGGGACAGGGCTCTATGAGCAGTTCTTC.

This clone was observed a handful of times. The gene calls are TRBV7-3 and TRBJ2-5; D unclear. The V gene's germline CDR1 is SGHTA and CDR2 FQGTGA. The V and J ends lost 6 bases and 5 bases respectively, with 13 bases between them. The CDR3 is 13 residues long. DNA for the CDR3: TGTGCCAGCAGTTTATACCCGGGCGAGACCCAGTACTTC. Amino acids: CASSLYPGETQYF. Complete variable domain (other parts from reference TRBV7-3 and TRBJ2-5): GAGVSQTPSNKVTEKGKYVELRCDPISGHTALYWYRQSLGQGPEFLIYFQGTGAADDSGLPNDRFFAVRPEGSVSTLKIQRTERGDSAVYLCASSLYPGETQYFGPGTRLLVL.

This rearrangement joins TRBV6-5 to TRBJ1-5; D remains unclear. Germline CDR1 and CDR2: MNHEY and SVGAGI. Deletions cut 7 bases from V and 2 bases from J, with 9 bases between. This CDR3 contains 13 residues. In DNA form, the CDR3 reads TGTGCCAGCAAGCCTGGGCGCAATCAGCCCCAGCATTTT. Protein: CASKPGRNQPQHF.

CDR3 in DNA: TGTGCCAGCAGCGTGACAGTGGAGGACACTGAAGCTTTCTTT. It yields the protein CASSVTVEDTEAFF. The chain links TRBV5-4 to TRBJ1-1, with D tentatively TRBD1 (5 bases). Germline V CDR1 and CDR2: SGHNT, YYREEE (reference sequence). The V and J ends lost 4 bases and 3 bases respectively, with 13 bases between them. The CDR3 is 14 residues long.